This TCR beta chain is from a study of T-cell reconstitution after alpha-beta-depleted transplantation in children (dated by TCRdb to the mid-2010s). Notes on the research overall: Using TCR repertoire profiling, the study followed T-cell immune reconstitution in a quantitative way in children after TCRalphabeta/CD19-depleted allogeneic hematopoietic cell transplantation. The research as a whole found: The apparently early recovery of alphabetaT-cell counts about two months after transplant reportedly depended on only several hundred rapidly expanded clones that came from non-depleted graft cells. Over subsequent months, a decline in hyperexpanded clone frequencies was noted, and after one year, T-cell counts and TCRbeta diversity were mostly ascribed to newly produced T cells. In some patients, the high TCRbeta diversity seen at day 60 was put down to recipient T cells and intrathymic progenitors that had survived conditioning.

The treatment or condition label corresponds to: allogeneic hematopoietic cell transplantation with graft depleted of TCRalphabeta T cells and CD19 B cells. The transplant recipients were children given TCRalphabeta/CD19-depleted allogeneic hematopoietic cell grafts. This clonotype was found many times. Its antigen specificity is not known. Per-nucleotide qualities are absent, and no much larger clonotype sits a single base away. The CDR1 and CDR2 encoded by the germline V gene are SQVTM and ANQGSEA. Inclusive of the bounding cysteine and phenylalanine, the CDR3 is 13 residues long. Only the CDR3 DNA is retained, 39 bases long and in frame from the first base. The junction carries 14 bases between V and J, which are trimmed by 7 bases and 4 bases respectively. Library preparation was by PCR. TCRdb names Illumina HiSeq 2500 as the instrument used. Molecular barcoding was employed in the preparation of TCR libraries, with unique molecular identifiers being used to normalize TCRbeta repertoire quantification. TCRdb applied fastp at Q25 and MiXCR to the public reads, then kept only in-frame beta chains. Here each entry gathers all rows of one CDR3 protein and keeps the most common genes and DNA. The sample records 480,000 or so distinct CDR3 sequences, under 12% of which are singletons. Jointly, the top ten make up just over 2% of the sample.

The chain joins TRBV29-1 to TRBJ2-1; the D segment might be TRBD1 or TRBD2, since each matches 5 bases. The specimen was PBMCs, collected before TCRalphabeta/CD19-depleted stem cell transplant. This sequence originates from a child under 10 years old with inherited bone marrow failure, due to receive a stem cell transplant. The CDR3 protein: CSARRDEYNEQFF. The nucleotides are TGCAGCGCAAGACGGGACGAATACAATGAGCAGTTCTTC.